The entry below describes one TCR beta chain. The antigen remains undetermined. Other DNA sequences in the sample encode the same CDR3. Amplification used 60 Vbeta primers and 13 Jbeta primers. TCRdb's copy holds only in-frame clones and misses some; the assay was immunoSEQ multiplex PCR. The repertoire has 30,000 to 40,000 clones, 70% to 85% of them found once; the top ten carry 3.6%. This entry is derived from a study of cytomegalovirus exposure and HLA in healthy donors. All the people who gave samples were healthy bone marrow donors. Trimming cost V 3 bases and J 4 bases; bases outside gene matches: 1. The length of the CDR3 is 14 residues. In germline, CDR1 is SGHRS, CDR2 YFSETQ. Study observations and caveats: A later examination showed that TCR association rates differed by HLA locus, with DRB1 most and HLA-C fewest. A later analysis associated approximately 17,000 TCR beta sequences with HLA alleles at a 0.05 false discovery rate.

This TCR derives from a young woman in good health and CMV-seronegative. The sample taken for sequencing was PBMCs. V gene TRBV5-1 combines with J gene TRBJ2-1; 10 positions agree with TRBD2. CDR3 bases: TGCGCCAGCAGCTCTAGCGGGGGTTACAATGAGCAGTTCTTC. Amino acids: CASSSSGGYNEQFF.